This is a list of T cell receptor beta chains from one sample in a study. TCRdb processed the RT-PCR reads anew with MiXCR; each CDR3 protein has one entry. The sample shows hundreds of thousands of distinct CDR3 sequences, more than 13% of them seen only once. The material sequenced was memory CD4+ T cells from blood. These receptors all come from a female donor in good health, serving as a healthy control. Each CDR3 is given with its conserved first and last residue. D genes are given only for firm matches. Clone size is shown for a subset of rows, as once, few, many or a class of expanded clone.

V: TRBV20-1; size: few; D: -; J: TRBJ1-2; DNA: TGCCGGAGCGAGGGTACCTCTATCTATGGCTACACCTTC; CDR3: CRSEGTSIYGYTF
V: TRBV6-5; size: many; D: -; J: TRBJ1-6; DNA: TGTGCCAGCAGCCAATATAATTCACCCCTCCACTTT; CDR3: CASSQYNSPLHF
V: TRBV20-1; size: many; D: -; J: TRBJ2-5; DNA: TGCAGTGCTAGACCGCCCCTGGGAGGGGGGGAGACCCAGTACTTC; CDR3: CSARPPLGGGETQYF
V: TRBV24-1; size: -; D: -; J: TRBJ1-2; DNA: TGTGCCACCAGTGAGGGTGACAGGAAGCGCTACGCCTTC; CDR3: CATSEGDRKRYAF
V: TRBV12-3/TRBV12-4; size: -; D: -; J: TRBJ1-2; DNA: TGTGCCAGCAGTTTAATATCTCAATATGGCTACACCTTC; CDR3: CASSLISQYGYTF
V: TRBV29-1; size: many; D: -; J: TRBJ1-4; DNA: TGCAGCGGAAAACAGGGTTCTAATGAAAAACTGTTTTTT; CDR3: CSGKQGSNEKLFF
V: TRBV7-9; size: few; D: TRBD2; J: TRBJ2-1; DNA: TGTGCCAGCAGCTTAGAGGGACTAGCGGGAGTTGAGCAGTTCTTC; CDR3: CASSLEGLAGVEQFF
V: TRBV9; size: -; D: -; J: TRBJ2-1; DNA: TGTGCCAGCAGCGTGAGGCGGGACAGCCTAAACAATGAGCAGTTCTTC; CDR3: CASSVRRDSLNNEQFF
V: TRBV7-8; size: -; D: -; J: TRBJ1-2; DNA: TGTGCCAGCAGCTTAGGGGGACAACTCGGCTACACCTTC; CDR3: CASSLGGQLGYTF
V: TRBV5-6; size: few; D: -; J: TRBJ1-1; DNA: TGTGCCAGCAGCTCCAGAACAGCCTGGAACACTGAAGCTTTCTTT; CDR3: CASSSRTAWNTEAFF
V: TRBV6-5; size: few; D: TRBD1; J: TRBJ1-1; DNA: TGTGCCAGCAGCGCTGCGTATGACAGGGGGATAGCTTTCTTT; CDR3: CASSAAYDRGIAFF
V: TRBV18; size: many; D: -; J: TRBJ2-7; DNA: TGTGCCAGCTCACCTGAGAGTCGCGAGCAGTACTTC; CDR3: CASSPESREQYF
V: TRBV7-2; size: -; D: -; J: TRBJ1-1; DNA: TGTGCCAGCAGCGCCTCGCAGAGCACTGAAGCTTTCTTT; CDR3: CASSASQSTEAFF
V: TRBV6-6; size: few; D: -; J: TRBJ2-7; DNA: TGTGCCAGCAGTTACTCATGGCAGGGCAGCTCCTACGAGCAGTACTTC; CDR3: CASSYSWQGSSYEQYF
V: TRBV5-5; size: -; D: -; J: TRBJ1-2; DNA: TGTGCCAGCAGCTTGGAGGTAGTCTATGGCTACACCTTC; CDR3: CASSLEVVYGYTF
V: TRBV7-2; size: -; D: TRBD2; J: TRBJ2-3; DNA: TGTGCCAGCAGCTTAGAGGCCGGGACTAGCGGGAAAGGAGATACGCAGTATTTT; CDR3: CASSLEAGTSGKGDTQYF
V: TRBV18; size: -; D: -; J: TRBJ1-5; DNA: TGTGCCAGCTCACCTCAGGGACATAGCAATCAGCCCCAGCATTTT; CDR3: CASSPQGHSNQPQHF
V: TRBV28; size: -; D: -; J: TRBJ2-2; DNA: TGTGCCAGCAGCCCCCTGGGCCTCACCGGGGAGCTGTTTTTT; CDR3: CASSPLGLTGELFF
V: TRBV7-3; size: few; D: -; J: TRBJ2-3; DNA: TGTGCCAGCAGCTTAACAATACAGGGGGGGGCAGATACGCAGTATTTT; CDR3: CASSLTIQGGADTQYF
V: TRBV24-1; size: -; D: -; J: TRBJ2-1; DNA: TGTGCCACCAGTGTGGGGAGCAACTACAATGAGCAGTTCTTC; CDR3: CATSVGSNYNEQFF
V: TRBV9; size: -; D: -; J: TRBJ2-5; DNA: TGTGCCAGCAGCGTAAGACAGCAAGAGACCCAGTACTTC; CDR3: CASSVRQQETQYF
V: TRBV27; size: -; D: -; J: TRBJ1-6; DNA: TGTGCCAGCAGTTCCCGGGGGGCCGGGGAGCTTTCACCCCTCCACTTT; CDR3: CASSSRGAGELSPLHF
V: TRBV20-1; size: -; D: -; J: TRBJ2-5; DNA: TGCAGTGCTAGGGGGCTGCGGGGCTCCCCGGGGGAGACCCAGTACTTC; CDR3: CSARGLRGSPGETQYF
V: TRBV11-1; size: -; D: -; J: TRBJ1-1; DNA: TGTGCCAGCAGCTTAGGGGGAATCGCTGAAGCTTTCTTT; CDR3: CASSLGGIAEAFF
V: TRBV18; size: -; D: TRBD1; J: TRBJ2-1; DNA: TGTGCCAGCTCACCGTCCCGGGACAGTTACAATGAGCAGTTCTTC; CDR3: CASSPSRDSYNEQFF
V: TRBV15; size: few; D: -; J: TRBJ1-1; DNA: TGTGCCACCAGCAGAGGAAGCACTGAAGCTTTCTTT; CDR3: CATSRGSTEAFF
V: TRBV20-1; size: few; D: -; J: TRBJ2-2; DNA: TGCAGTGCTAGTGGTCAGGGTGGGCACACCGGGGAGCTGTTTTTT; CDR3: CSASGQGGHTGELFF
V: TRBV11-2; size: -; D: -; J: TRBJ2-3; DNA: TGTGCCAGCAGCTCCGGACACGGAAATACGCAGTATTTT; CDR3: CASSSGHGNTQYF
V: TRBV9; size: many; D: TRBD1; J: TRBJ2-7; DNA: TGTGCCAGCAGCGTCCGACAGGGGGAGGACGAGCAGTACTTC; CDR3: CASSVRQGEDEQYF
V: TRBV20-1; size: few; D: TRBD2; J: TRBJ2-1; DNA: TGCAGTGCTTCTCCGGGACTACCCAACAATGAGCAGTTCTTC; CDR3: CSASPGLPNNEQFF
V: TRBV20-1; size: few; D: -; J: TRBJ1-5; DNA: TGCAGTGCTCCCGTTCGGCCAAATAGCAATCAGCCCCAGCATTTT; CDR3: CSAPVRPNSNQPQHF
V: TRBV5-1; size: many; D: -; J: TRBJ2-1; DNA: TGCGCCAGCAGCCTAGCCGGGTCCCCCTACAATGAGCAGTTCTTC; CDR3: CASSLAGSPYNEQFF
V: TRBV5-4; size: few; D: -; J: TRBJ1-2; DNA: TGTGCCAGCAGTGAAACATCCGGGACAACCCCCCAAGGCTACACCTTC; CDR3: CASSETSGTTPQGYTF
V: TRBV20-1; size: many; D: TRBD1; J: TRBJ2-1; DNA: TGCAGTGCTAGAGATCTGAGGACAGGCGCTTACAATGAGCAGTTCTTC; CDR3: CSARDLRTGAYNEQFF
V: TRBV20-1; size: many; D: TRBD2; J: TRBJ2-3; DNA: TGCAGTGCTAGATCGGCCGGGACTAGCTCTACGCAGTATTTT; CDR3: CSARSAGTSSTQYF
V: TRBV6-1; size: -; D: TRBD1; J: TRBJ1-4; DNA: TGTGCCAGCAGTGCCACCGGGACAGCTAATGAAAAACTGTTTTTT; CDR3: CASSATGTANEKLFF
V: TRBV7-2; size: -; D: -; J: TRBJ1-6; DNA: TGTGCCAGCAGCTCGCATTCGGATTCACCCCTCCACTTT; CDR3: CASSSHSDSPLHF
V: TRBV4-2; size: many; D: TRBD1; J: TRBJ1-5; DNA: TGTGCCAGCAGCCAAGATTGGGGACAGGGAAGGGGTCAGCCCCAGCATTTT; CDR3: CASSQDWGQGRGQPQHF
V: TRBV11-2; size: -; D: -; J: TRBJ2-1; DNA: TGTGCCAGCAGCTTAGCGGACGGCTGGCGGGAGCAGTTCTTC; CDR3: CASSLADGWREQFF
V: TRBV12-3/TRBV12-4; size: many; D: -; J: TRBJ2-7; DNA: TGTGCCAGCAGCCCCCTCAGGGCCTACGAGCAGTACTTC; CDR3: CASSPLRAYEQYF
V: TRBV7-2; size: few; D: TRBD1; J: TRBJ1-5; DNA: TGTGCCAGCAGAGGGGGTGGGACAGGGTACAATCAGCCCCAGCATTTT; CDR3: CASRGGGTGYNQPQHF
V: TRBV20-1; size: -; D: -; J: TRBJ1-1; DNA: TGCAGTGAGGGGGACGGGGATGGAGCTTTCTTT; CDR3: CSEGDGDGAFF
V: TRBV28; size: -; D: -; J: TRBJ2-2; DNA: TGTGCCAGCAGGGAGGACGGTACCGGGGAGCTGTTTTTT; CDR3: CASREDGTGELFF
V: TRBV20-1; size: few; D: TRBD2; J: TRBJ2-1; DNA: TGCAGTGCTGCCCGGGTAGCGGGAGGGCCGGGTGAGCAGTTCTTC; CDR3: CSAARVAGGPGEQFF
V: TRBV5-1; size: few; D: -; J: TRBJ2-1; DNA: TGCGCCAGCAGCCCTAACGTGGGAGGATACAATGAGCAGTTCTTC; CDR3: CASSPNVGGYNEQFF
V: TRBV28; size: -; D: -; J: TRBJ2-5; DNA: TGTGCCAGCAGGATGGGGACATACCAGTACCAAGAGACCCAGTACTTC; CDR3: CASRMGTYQYQETQYF
V: TRBV2; size: few; D: -; J: TRBJ2-1; DNA: TGTGCCAGCAGTAGTCGTGGTGGGGGCAATGAGCAGTTCTTC; CDR3: CASSSRGGGNEQFF